The 27 T cell receptor beta chains in this list originate from one sample, sequenced in a study of blood T cell repertoires in COVID-19. Repertoires were generated with immunoSEQ multiplex PCR, while TCRdb's copy carries only in-frame clones and drops some. The sample lists almost 70,000 clones, around 88% seen once, with around 6% in the top ten. Material for sequencing was peripheral blood. Every receptor here comes from a woman between 70 and 85 years old with acute or convalescent COVID-19.

The chain couples TRBV5-1 to TRBJ1-1, with D possibly TRBD1 on 6 matching bases. With 4 bases removed from V and 3 bases from J, the gap between germline ends came to 13 bases. CDR3 size: 14 residues. CDR1 SGHRS and CDR2 YFSETQ come from the germline V gene. In nucleotides, the CDR3 is TGCGCCAGCAGCCCTCGGACAGAATACACTGAAGCTTTCTTT. As protein: CASSPRTEYTEAFF.

CDR3 nucleotide sequence: TGTGCCAGCAGTGTTCCGGGACAGGCGACTGAAGCTTTCTTT. Protein product: CASSVPGQATEAFF. V usage is TRBV27 and J usage is TRBJ1-1; TRBD1 matches at 8 bases. CDR3 size: 14 residues. V gave up 5 bases and J gave up 5 bases; unmatched junction bases: 7. CDR1 and CDR2 (germline): MNHEY, SMNVEV (reference sequence).

The rearrangement links TRBV9 to TRBJ1-1; D is unclear. Germline assignment: CDR1 SGDLS and CDR2 YYNGEE. This CDR3 has 14 residues. V was trimmed by 0 bases and J by 5 bases, leaving 11 bases between them. The CDR3 protein is CASSVAPVGTEAFF. In nucleotides, the CDR3 is TGTGCCAGCAGCGTAGCCCCAGTCGGGACTGAAGCTTTCTTT.

This chain links TRBV29-1 with TRBJ2-1; tentatively, D is TRBD1 (5 bases). V lost 4 bases to trimming and J lost 8 bases, with 15 bases between them. The CDR3 has 13 residues. The germline V gene has CDR1 SQVTM and CDR2 ANQGSEA. In DNA, the CDR3 is TGCAGCGTTGCCACAAGTCTACAGGATGAGCAGTTCTTC. Translated: CSVATSLQDEQFF.

V usage is TRBV27 and J usage is TRBJ2-1; 14 nucleotides line up with TRBD2. V dropped 6 bases and J dropped 9; count of bases not matched to a gene: 7. This CDR3 is 15 amino acids long. The germline gives CDR1 MNHEY, CDR2 SMNVEV (reference sequence). The CDR3 region is CASRAGTSGSTEQFF. In DNA, the CDR3 is TGTGCCAGCAGGGCCGGGACTAGCGGGAGCACTGAGCAGTTCTTC.

The V gene is TRBV7-3, the J gene TRBJ2-7; 8 bases line up with TRBD1. Germline values: CDR1 SGHTA, CDR2 FQGTGA. The CDR3 is made up of 13 amino acids. Trimming took 5 bases from V and 3 from J; bases not matched to a gene: 3. The CDR3 DNA reads TGTGCCAGCAGCCGTACAGGGGGCTACGAGCAGTACTTC. It codes for CASSRTGGYEQYF.

V usage is TRBV30 and J usage is TRBJ2-7; 7 bases fit TRBD1. V dropped 2 bases and J dropped 3; count of bases not matched to a gene: 4. The CDR3 contains 13 residues. The V gene's germline CDR1 is GTSNPN and CDR2 SVGIG (reference sequence). The CDR3 DNA sequence: TGTGCCTGGAGTATGGGACAGTTCTACGAGCAGTACTTC. The encoded protein is CAWSMGQFYEQYF.

The V and J genes are TRBV29-1 and TRBJ1-5; D call uncertain. This CDR3 has 12 amino acids. CDR1 and CDR2 from the germline V gene are SQVTM and ANQGSEA. V lost 4 bases to trimming and J lost 0 bases, with 4 bases between them. This CDR3 is CSVGSSNQPQHF. In DNA form, the CDR3 reads TGCAGCGTTGGGAGTAGCAATCAGCCCCAGCATTTT.

The chain couples TRBV3-1 (or the pseudogene TRBV3-2) to TRBJ1-4; TRBD1 matches 10 bases. Germline V gene sequence: CDR1 LGHDT, CDR2 YNNKEL (reference sequence). The CDR3 consists of 14 residues. V shed 4 bases, J shed 7 bases, and the junction held 3 bases outside the gene matches. CDR3 DNA: TGTGCCAGCAGCCCCCGGGACAGGGGTGAAAAACTGTTTTTT. Protein: CASSPRDRGEKLFF.

As for this clone: Germline is not matched at one junction end, which may reflect a read error. This rearrangement joins TRBV7-7 to TRBJ2-5; TRBD2 matches at 7 bases. Germline lookup yields CDR1 SSHAT and CDR2 FNYEAQ (reference sequence). There are 15 residues in the CDR3. The CDR3 spells CASSLGREHPETQYF. DNA for the CDR3: TGTGCTAGCAGCTTAGGGCGGGAGCATCCTGAGACCCAGTACTTC.

This chain joins TRBV5-1 and TRBJ1-6; no reliable D call. V was pared by 0 bases and J by 9 bases, with 7 bases between. Per germline, CDR1 SGHRS and CDR2 YFSETQ. This CDR3 region has 13 residues. CDR3 DNA: TGCGCCAGCAGCTTGGAACAGTTTTCACCCCTCCACTTT. Translated: CASSLEQFSPLHF. Full variable domain (rest looked up from reference TRBV5-1 and TRBJ1-6): KAGVTQTPRYLIKTRGQQVTLSCSPISGHRSVSWYQQTPGQGLQFLFEYFSETQRNKGNFPGRFSGRQFSNSRSEMNVSTLELGDSALYLCASSLEQFSPLHFGNGTRLTVT.

V is TRBV18 and J is TRBJ1-3, with TRBD1 matching over 7 bases. The CDR3 is made up of 14 amino acids. With V trimmed by 3 bases and J by 4 bases, 3 bases remained unmatched. From germline, CDR1 is KGHSH and CDR2 LQKENI. DNA for the CDR3: TGTGCCAGCTCACCGGGACAGAAAGGAAACACCATATATTTT. This sequence encodes CASSPGQKGNTIYF. The full variable domain, rest sourced from reference TRBV18 and TRBJ1-3, is NAGVMQNPRHLVRRRGQEARLRCSPMKGHSHVYWYRQLPEEGLKFMVYLQKENIIDESGMPKERFSAEFPKEGPSILRIQQVVRGDSAAYFCASSPGQKGNTIYFGEGSWLTVV.

This clone showed up just once. The chain employs TRBV5-1 and TRBJ2-1; TRBD2 matches 10 bases. The CDR3 covers 14 residues. The V and J ends lost 2 bases and 6 bases, in that order; junction bases with no gene match: 2. Germline CDR1 is SGHRS and CDR2 is YFSETQ. DNA for the CDR3: TGCGCCAGCAGCTTCATAGCGGGAGGCAATGAGCAGTTCTTC. Protein sequence: CASSFIAGGNEQFF. The variable domain in full, with the rest retrieved from reference TRBV5-1 and TRBJ2-1, is KAGVTQTPRYLIKTRGQQVTLSCSPISGHRSVSWYQQTPGQGLQFLFEYFSETQRNKGNFPGRFSGRQFSNSRSEMNVSTLELGDSALYLCASSFIAGGNEQFFGPGTRLTVL.

This chain joins TRBV28 and TRBJ1-6, with D perhaps TRBD1 (6 bases). This CDR3 is 14 amino acids long. Germline assignment: CDR1 MDHEN and CDR2 SYDVKM. The germline V and J ends were trimmed by 3 bases and 15 bases, with 18 bases remaining between them. The CDR3 here is CASSFGRGHPFLHF. As DNA, the CDR3 is TGTGCCAGCAGTTTTGGGAGGGGACACCCTTTCCTCCACTTT.

In DNA, the CDR3 is TGTGCCACCCGTGCGACAGTTTTTAACTATGGCTACACCTTC. It translates to CATRATVFNYGYTF. The V and J genes are TRBV28 and TRBJ1-2, with a weak D call TRBD1 (5 bases). V was shortened by 10 bases and J by 1 base, with 16 bases between the two germline ends. Per the germline V gene, CDR1 is MDHEN and CDR2 is SYDVKM. The CDR3 contains 14 residues.

The chain is built from TRBV18 and TRBJ1-1, with no clear D. The CDR3 is 15 amino acids. The germline gives CDR1 KGHSH, CDR2 LQKENI. V lost 5 bases to trimming and J lost 8 bases, with 21 bases between them. In nucleotides, the CDR3 is TGTGCCAGCTCATCCCGTCGGGGAGACATGGGGGAAGCTTTCTTT. Translated: CASSSRRGDMGEAFF.

This clone came up once. The rearrangement links TRBV15 to TRBJ2-5; TRBD2 might be the D (5 bases). From germline, CDR1 is LNHNV and CDR2 YYDKDF (reference sequence). The CDR3 covers 13 residues. V gave up 3 bases and J gave up 1 base, with 6 bases separating them. The CDR3 sequence is CATSRTTQETQYF. The CDR3 region has the DNA TGTGCCACCAGCAGGACTACCCAAGAGACCCAGTACTTC.

The chain joins TRBV5-1 to TRBJ1-2; D may be TRBD1 (6 bases). The length of the CDR3 is 14 residues. From germline, CDR1 is SGHRS and CDR2 YFSETQ. Trimming left V 2 bases short and J 8 bases short, with 16 bases between. CDR3 nucleotides: TGCGCCAGCAGCTTAGGGACGACAGGTTGGGGCTACACCTTC. This gives the protein CASSLGTTGWGYTF.

The chain is built from TRBV7-8 and TRBJ2-7; 11 nucleotides match TRBD2. The germline V gene encodes CDR1 SGHVS and CDR2 FQNEAQ. V lost 0 bases and J lost 3; bases outside the gene matches: 1. This CDR3 has 15 amino acids. CDR3 protein: CASSLAGTSGYEQYF. The CDR3 DNA follows: TGTGCCAGCAGCTTAGCCGGGACTAGCGGCTACGAGCAGTACTTC.

This clone was detected once. CDR3: CASSPGIHSPLHF. The DNA of the CDR3 is TGTGCCAGCAGCCCCGGGATCCATTCACCCCTCCACTTT. The V call is TRBV9, the J call TRBJ1-6; D is unclear. With 4 bases removed from V and 8 bases from J, the gap between germline ends came to 10 bases. The germline gives CDR1 SGDLS, CDR2 YYNGEE. The CDR3 has 13 residues.

The chain has TRBV9 and TRBJ1-1; D remains unclear. The CDR3 extends over 15 amino acids. CDR1 SGDLS and CDR2 YYNGEE come from the germline V gene. V was clipped by 0 bases and J by 1 base, with 10 bases between them. As DNA, the CDR3 is TGTGCCAGCAGCGTAGAGGCCGGGAAGAACACTGAAGCTTTCTTT. Amino acid sequence: CASSVEAGKNTEAFF.

The chain employs TRBV12-3 or TRBV12-4 and TRBJ1-2, with D unclear. The CDR3 has 12 amino acids. V was shortened by 6 bases and J by 4 bases, with 9 bases between the two germline ends. The CDR3 region is CASSTELYGYTF. The CDR3 region has the DNA TGTGCCAGCAGCACAGAGCTCTATGGCTACACCTTC.

This chain connects TRBV29-1 to TRBJ1-4, with TRBD1 matching 9 bases. The CDR3 totals 13 residues. V lost 6 bases, J lost 6 bases, and 5 bases stayed unmatched. Germline CDR1 SQVTM, CDR2 ANQGSEA. CDR3 protein: CSVRTGAHEKLFF. In DNA form, the CDR3 reads TGCAGCGTCCGGACAGGGGCACATGAAAAACTGTTTTTT.

The gene calls are TRBV4-1 and TRBJ1-2; TRBD1 is a possible D gene (5 bases). V gave up 4 bases and J gave up 7 bases, with 10 bases separating them. The CDR3 contains 12 residues. Per germline, CDR1 MGHRA and CDR2 YSYEKL. In nucleotides, the CDR3 is TGCGCCAGCAGCCTTCAGGGATCTGGCTACACCTTC. It codes for CASSLQGSGYTF.

The gene calls are TRBV27 and TRBJ2-5; weak D call: TRBD2 (5 bases). CDR1 MNHEY and CDR2 SMNVEV come from the germline V gene (reference sequence). The CDR3 extends over 15 amino acids. V was trimmed by 7 bases and J by 2 bases, leaving 17 bases between them. CDR3 DNA: TGTGCCAGCATGGGAGCCGGACGGGGACAAGAGACCCAGTACTTC. This encodes CASMGAGRGQETQYF.

This chain connects TRBV11-2 to TRBJ1-1; 7 bases map to TRBD1. The J segment lost 7 bases and the V segment lost 4 bases, leaving 9 bases of the junction unmatched. CDR1 is SGHAT and CDR2 is FQNNGV in the germline V gene. The CDR3 spans 14 residues. CDR3 residues: CASSSRTGESEAFF. CDR3 coding DNA: TGTGCCAGCAGCTCGCGGACAGGAGAGAGTGAAGCTTTCTTT.

The chain recombines TRBV2 with TRBJ2-3; 8 bases map to TRBD1. The V gene end was trimmed by 6 bases and the J gene end by 0 bases; junction bases not matched to a gene: 5. CDR3 length: 15 residues. CDR1 is SNHLY and CDR2 is FYNNEI in the germline V gene. CDR3 in amino acids: CASRIGQGSTDTQYF. The CDR3 DNA is TGTGCCAGCAGGATTGGACAGGGTAGCACAGATACGCAGTATTTT.